The sequence of this T cell receptor beta chain was determined in a study of T cells in Graves' hyperthyroidism and ophthalmopathy. Looking at the study overall: Peripheral blood samples were taken at initial diagnosis, prior to any treatment.

With 5 bases clipped from V and 0 bases from J, the junction kept 6 bases outside the gene matches. There are 16 residues in the CDR3. The germline CDR1 and CDR2 sequences are GTSNPN and SVGIG (reference sequence). This clonotype was observed at least ten times. TCR beta CDR3 sequences were amplified from RNA transcripts. The HTBI primer set served for first-round RT-PCR of the TCR CDR3. TCRdb called the multiplex PCR reads again in MiXCR, with one record for every CDR3 protein. The profile shows around 540,000 distinct CDR3 sequences, 15% to 20% of them singletons. The specimen was blood. This clonotype originated in a young woman with Graves' ophthalmopathy. This chain connects TRBV30 to TRBJ2-2; TRBD2 aligns across 10 bases. CDR3 sequence: CAWLGTSATNTGELFF. CDR3 bases: TGTGCCTGGTTGGGGACTAGCGCTACGAACACCGGGGAGCTGTTTTTT. Supplemented by reference TRBV30 and TRBJ2-2, the full variable domain reads SQTIHQWPATLVQPVGSPLSLECTVEGTSNPNLYWYRQAAGRGLQLLFYSVGIGQISSEVPQNLSASRPQDRQFILSSKKLLLSDSGFYLCAWLGTSATNTGELFFGEGSRLTVL.